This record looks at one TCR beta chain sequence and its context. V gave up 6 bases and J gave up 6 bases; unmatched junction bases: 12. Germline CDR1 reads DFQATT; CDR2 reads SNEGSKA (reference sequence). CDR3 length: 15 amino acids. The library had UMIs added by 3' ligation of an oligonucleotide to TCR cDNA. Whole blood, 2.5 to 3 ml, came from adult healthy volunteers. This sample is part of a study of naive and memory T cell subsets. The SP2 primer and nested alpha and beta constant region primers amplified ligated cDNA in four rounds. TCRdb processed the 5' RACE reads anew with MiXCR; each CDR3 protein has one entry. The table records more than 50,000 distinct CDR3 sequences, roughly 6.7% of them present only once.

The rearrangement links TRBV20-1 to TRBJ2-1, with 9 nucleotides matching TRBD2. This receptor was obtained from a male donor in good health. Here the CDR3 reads CSAAKVAGEFNEQFF. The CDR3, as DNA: TGCAGTGCGGCTAAAGTAGCGGGAGAATTCAATGAGCAGTTCTTC.